The source of this T cell receptor beta chain is a study of radiation and T cells in renal cell carcinoma. Only in-frame clones appear in the TCRdb table, and some are missing; sequencing was by immunoSEQ multiplex PCR. Of about 24,000 clones listed, roughly 60% are singletons. Concerning this clone: Its antigen is currently unknown.

V was pared by 0 bases and J by 5 bases, with 7 bases of the junction left unmatched. Germline assignment: CDR1 LGHNA and CDR2 YNFKEQ. CDR3 length: 16 residues. Treatment here: treatment-naive control, cytoreductive nephrectomy. Study-level points and caveats: Top 100 clonotypes averaged about 50% in irradiated versus around 45% in nephrectomy-only tumors.

This chain uses TRBV4-2 with TRBJ1-5; 7 bases fit TRBD1. Sequenced material: tumor tissue, taken from a patient whose treatment was nephrectomy without radiotherapy. This clonotype was sampled from a man aged 40-49 years with renal cell carcinoma. The CDR3 spells CASSQENRGVDQPQHF. The CDR3 DNA follows: TGTGCCAGCAGCCAAGAAAACAGGGGAGTAGATCAGCCCCAGCATTTT.